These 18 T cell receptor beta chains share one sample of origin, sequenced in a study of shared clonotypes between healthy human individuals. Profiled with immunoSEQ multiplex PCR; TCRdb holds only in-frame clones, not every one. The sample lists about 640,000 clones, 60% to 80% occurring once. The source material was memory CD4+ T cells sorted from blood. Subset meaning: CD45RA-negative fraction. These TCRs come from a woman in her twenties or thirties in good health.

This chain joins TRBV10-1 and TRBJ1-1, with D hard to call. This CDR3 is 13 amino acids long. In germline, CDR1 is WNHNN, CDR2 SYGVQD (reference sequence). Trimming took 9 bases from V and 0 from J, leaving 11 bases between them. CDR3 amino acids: CASSPAVNTEAFF. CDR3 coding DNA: TGCGCCAGTTCCCCCGCGGTGAACACTGAAGCTTTCTTT.

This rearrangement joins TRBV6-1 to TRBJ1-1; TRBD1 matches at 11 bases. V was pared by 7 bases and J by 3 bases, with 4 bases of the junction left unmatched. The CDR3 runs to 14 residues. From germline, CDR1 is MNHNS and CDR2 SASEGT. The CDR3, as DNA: TGTGCCAGCACCGGGACAGGGGGTTACACTGAAGCTTTCTTT. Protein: CASTGTGGYTEAFF.

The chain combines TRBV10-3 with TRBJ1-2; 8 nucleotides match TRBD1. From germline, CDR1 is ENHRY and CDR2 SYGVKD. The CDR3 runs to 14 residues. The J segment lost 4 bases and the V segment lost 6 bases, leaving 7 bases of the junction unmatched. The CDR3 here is CAISQGAVGYGYTF. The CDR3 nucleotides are TGTGCCATCAGCCAGGGGGCGGTGGGCTATGGCTACACCTTC.

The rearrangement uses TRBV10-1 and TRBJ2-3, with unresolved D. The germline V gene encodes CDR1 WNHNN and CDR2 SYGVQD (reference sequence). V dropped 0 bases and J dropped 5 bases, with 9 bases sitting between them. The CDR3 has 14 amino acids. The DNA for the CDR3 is TGCGCCAGCAGTGAGTCGCCCCTCGGAGATACGCAGTATTTT. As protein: CASSESPLGDTQYF.

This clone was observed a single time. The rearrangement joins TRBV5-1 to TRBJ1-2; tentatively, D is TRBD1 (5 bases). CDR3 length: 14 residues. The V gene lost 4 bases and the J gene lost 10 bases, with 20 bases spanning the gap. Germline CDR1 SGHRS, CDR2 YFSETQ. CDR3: CASSTGTSDRTYTF. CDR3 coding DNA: TGCGCCAGCAGCACCGGGACCTCGGATCGGACCTACACCTTC.

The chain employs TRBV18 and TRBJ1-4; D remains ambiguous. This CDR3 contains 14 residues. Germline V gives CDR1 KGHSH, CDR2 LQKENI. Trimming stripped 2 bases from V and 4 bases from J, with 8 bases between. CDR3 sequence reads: CASSPGWGNEKLFF. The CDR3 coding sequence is TGTGCCAGCTCACCAGGGTGGGGTAATGAAAAACTGTTTTTT.

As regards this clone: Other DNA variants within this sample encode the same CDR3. DNA of the CDR3: TGTGCCAGCAGCGTGGACGGTTACTATGGCTACACCTTC. It codes for CASSVDGYYGYTF. The chain recombines TRBV7-2 with TRBJ1-2; no clear D gene. The V gene lost 5 bases and the J gene lost 3 bases, with 10 bases spanning the gap. CDR3 length equals 13 residues. The germline V gene encodes CDR1 SGHTA and CDR2 FQGNSA.

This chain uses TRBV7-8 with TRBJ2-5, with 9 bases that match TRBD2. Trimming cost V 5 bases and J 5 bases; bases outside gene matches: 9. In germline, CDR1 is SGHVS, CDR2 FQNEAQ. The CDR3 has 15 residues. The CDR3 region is CASSPTGTSFETQYF. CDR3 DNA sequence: TGTGCCAGCAGCCCCACCGGGACTAGCTTCGAGACCCAGTACTTC.

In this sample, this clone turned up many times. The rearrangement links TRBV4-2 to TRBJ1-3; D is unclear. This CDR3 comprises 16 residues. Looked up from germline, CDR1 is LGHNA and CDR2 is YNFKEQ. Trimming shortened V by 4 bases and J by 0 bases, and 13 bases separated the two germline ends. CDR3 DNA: TGTGCCAGCAGCCCTAAGGTGGTGGACTCTGGAAACACCATATATTTT. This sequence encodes CASSPKVVDSGNTIYF.

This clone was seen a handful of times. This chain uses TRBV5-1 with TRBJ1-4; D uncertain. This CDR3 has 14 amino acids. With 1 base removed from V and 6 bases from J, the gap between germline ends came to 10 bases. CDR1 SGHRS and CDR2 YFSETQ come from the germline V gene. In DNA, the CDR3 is TGCGCCAGCAGCTTGCAAGCCTCGGATGAAAAACTGTTTTTT. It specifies CASSLQASDEKLFF.

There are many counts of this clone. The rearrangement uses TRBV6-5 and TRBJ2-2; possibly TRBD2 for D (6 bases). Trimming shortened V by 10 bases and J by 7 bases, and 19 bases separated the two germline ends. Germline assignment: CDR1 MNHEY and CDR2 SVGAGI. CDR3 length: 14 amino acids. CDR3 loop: CATKARVEGGELFF. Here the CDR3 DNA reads TGTGCCACCAAGGCAAGGGTGGAGGGCGGGGAGCTGTTTTTT.

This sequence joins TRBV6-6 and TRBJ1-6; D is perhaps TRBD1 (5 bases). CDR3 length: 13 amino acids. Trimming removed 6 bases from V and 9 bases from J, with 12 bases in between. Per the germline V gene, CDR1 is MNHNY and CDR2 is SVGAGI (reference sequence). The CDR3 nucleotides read TGTGCCAGCAGAACAGGTGTCGGTTCACCCCTCCACTTT. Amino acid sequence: CASRTGVGSPLHF.

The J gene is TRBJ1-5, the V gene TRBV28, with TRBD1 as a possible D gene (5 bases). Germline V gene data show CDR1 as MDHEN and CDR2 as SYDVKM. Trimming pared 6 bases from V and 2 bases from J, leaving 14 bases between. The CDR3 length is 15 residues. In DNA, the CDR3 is TGTGCCAGCAGGAGGGGCGGGGGACGCAATCAGCCCCAGCATTTT. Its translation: CASRRGGGRNQPQHF.

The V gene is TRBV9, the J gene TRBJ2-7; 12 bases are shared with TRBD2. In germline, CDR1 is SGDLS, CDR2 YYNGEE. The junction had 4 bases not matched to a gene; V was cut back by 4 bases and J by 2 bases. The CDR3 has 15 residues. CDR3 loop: CASSPRLAGAYEQYF. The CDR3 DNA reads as TGTGCCAGCAGCCCTAGACTAGCGGGAGCCTACGAGCAGTACTTC.

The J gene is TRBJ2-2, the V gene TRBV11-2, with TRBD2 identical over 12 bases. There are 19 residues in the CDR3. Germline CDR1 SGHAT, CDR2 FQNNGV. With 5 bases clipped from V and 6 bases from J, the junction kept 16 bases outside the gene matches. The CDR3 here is CASSTQATSGRGRAGELFF. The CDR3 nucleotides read TGTGCCAGCAGCACACAGGCGACTAGCGGGAGAGGAAGAGCCGGGGAGCTGTTTTTT.

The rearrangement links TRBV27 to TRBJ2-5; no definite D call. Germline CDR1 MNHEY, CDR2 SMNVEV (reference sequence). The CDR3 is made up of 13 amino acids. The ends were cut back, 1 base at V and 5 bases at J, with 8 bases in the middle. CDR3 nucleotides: TGTGCCAGCAGTTTATTAAATGAGGAGACCCAGTACTTC. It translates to CASSLLNEETQYF.

The CDR3 region has the DNA TGTGCCAGCAGCGGCGCCGGGACAGGGTTGAACTATGGCTACACCTTC. It is translated as CASSGAGTGLNYGYTF. The V and J genes are TRBV5-4 and TRBJ1-2; 9 bases map to TRBD1. This CDR3 comprises 16 residues. Germline CDR1 is SGHNT and CDR2 is YYREEE (reference sequence). V lost 4 bases and J lost 2; bases outside the gene matches: 9.

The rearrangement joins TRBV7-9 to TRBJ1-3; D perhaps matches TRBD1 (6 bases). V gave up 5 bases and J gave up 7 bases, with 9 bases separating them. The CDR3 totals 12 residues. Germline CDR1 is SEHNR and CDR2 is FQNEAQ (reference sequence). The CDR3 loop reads CASSATGNTIYF. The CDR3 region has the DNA TGTGCCAGCAGCGCCACAGGGAACACCATATATTTT.